Shown below are 23 T cell receptor beta chains from a single sample sequenced in a study of shared clonotypes between healthy human individuals (dated by TCRdb to 2020 to 2021). Library preparation was by the immunoSEQ multiplex PCR assay. Entries here come from immuneACCESS through TCRdb and include only in-frame sequences with V and J called. Some clones fail to appear in such tables; in the studies checked, an unresolved V gene covers under half of the shortfall, and the cause of the remainder is unknown. The sample data list about 95,000 clones, and 67% of these were observed just once. Of the sample, about 45% falls within the top ten clones. The sample consisted of memory CD8+ T cells sorted from blood. This sample's cell subset or site label indicates: CD45RO+ cells pooled with CCR7-negative TemRA cells. The receptors come from a man between 25 and 39 years old in good health.

This clone has a count of ten or more. The chain is built from TRBV28 and TRBJ2-7; D might be TRBD1 (5 bases). Trimming took off 8 bases at V and 3 bases at J, with 8 bases between the two ends. Germline loops: CDR1 MDHEN, CDR2 SYDVKM. The CDR3 loop spans 11 amino acids. CDR3 in amino acids: CASGALYEQYF. In DNA, the CDR3 is TGTGCCAGCGGGGCCCTCTACGAGCAGTACTTC.

The rearrangement uses TRBV2 and TRBJ2-1, with TRBD2 matching over 14 bases. The V gene's germline CDR1 is SNHLY and CDR2 FYNNEI. The V segment lost 7 bases and the J segment 8 bases; nucleotides outside the gene matches: 4. This CDR3 contains 14 residues. The CDR3 nucleotides read TGTGCCAGCACGGGGACTAGCGGGAGCCATGAGCAGTTCTTC. It codes for CASTGTSGSHEQFF.

The CDR3 region is CASSETVEAGHRAQYF. DNA of the CDR3: TGTGCCAGCAGTGAAACCGTGGAGGCCGGACACAGGGCGCAGTATTTT. The V and J genes are TRBV25-1 and TRBJ2-3; D may be TRBD1 (6 bases). This CDR3 comprises 16 residues. Between the trimmed V and J ends, which lost 2 bases and 10 bases, there was a span of 22 bases. Germline loops: CDR1 MGHDK, CDR2 SYGVNS.

This clone was counted between two and nine times. The V call is TRBV27, the J call TRBJ1-1; D not certain. Germline V gene lookup returns CDR1 MNHEY and CDR2 SMNVEV (reference sequence). This CDR3 has 14 amino acids. Trimming removed 2 bases from V and 2 bases from J, with 9 bases in between. The CDR3 bases are TGTGCCAGCAGTTTACAGGTTTATAACACTGAAGCTTTCTTT. This codes for CASSLQVYNTEAFF.

As regards this clone: A much bigger clone sits one base away, suggesting this may be a read error. V is TRBV5-1 and J is TRBJ1-1, with 9 bases fitting TRBD1. Germline trimming cut 7 bases from V and 3 bases from J; bases unmatched to any gene: 7. The V gene's germline CDR1 is SGHRS and CDR2 YFSETQ. The CDR3 extends over 14 amino acids. The CDR3: CASGPGQGYTEAFF. The CDR3 bases are TGCGCCAGCGGCCCGGGACAGGGTTACACTGAAGCTTTCTTT.

The genes are TRBV2 and TRBJ2-1, with 7 bases aligning to TRBD1. Germline V gives CDR1 SNHLY, CDR2 FYNNEI. J gave up 11 bases and V 6 bases, and 13 bases lay outside the gene matches. The CDR3 consists of 14 residues. The CDR3 loop is CASRALGQVSKQFF. CDR3 nucleotides: TGTGCCAGCAGGGCCCTAGGACAGGTTTCGAAGCAGTTCTTC.

This clone was picked up a small number of times. The rearrangement uses TRBV7-2 and TRBJ2-7; 9 positions agree with TRBD1. V lost 2 bases and J lost 1; bases outside the gene matches: 6. The CDR3 extends over 16 amino acids. In germline, CDR1 is SGHTA, CDR2 FQGNSA. The CDR3 coding sequence is TGTGCCAGCAGCTTAAAAGGGACAGGGACTTCCTACGAGCAGTACTTC. It encodes CASSLKGTGTSYEQYF.

The chain uses TRBV6-1 and TRBJ2-3; TRBD1 matches 7 bases. The CDR3 length is 15 residues. Germline assignment: CDR1 MNHNS and CDR2 SASEGT. V gave up 6 bases and J gave up 2 bases; unmatched junction bases: 8. The CDR3 bases are TGTGCCAGCAGCGCCGGGACAGAGGCCACAGATACGCAGTATTTT. Translation gives CASSAGTEATDTQYF.

This clone occurred a few times. The V gene is TRBV4-3, the J gene TRBJ1-1; D is ambiguous. Trimming took 1 base from V and 1 from J, leaving 4 bases between them. Germline CDR1 reads LGHNA; CDR2 reads YSLEER. This CDR3 has 13 amino acids. The CDR3 sequence is CASSQVENTEAFF. CDR3 nucleotide sequence: TGCGCCAGCAGCCAAGTTGAGAACACTGAAGCTTTCTTT.

The chain is built from TRBV7-9 and TRBJ2-1; 7 bases are shared with TRBD2. J lost 7 bases, V lost 6 bases, and 12 bases had no gene match. Germline CDR1 reads SEHNR; CDR2 reads FQNEAQ (reference sequence). CDR3 size: 15 residues. The CDR3 spells CASRPLAGVVNEQFF. In nucleotides, the CDR3 is TGTGCCAGCAGGCCTTTGGCGGGAGTAGTGAATGAGCAGTTCTTC.

In this sample, this clone turned up once. The rearrangement uses TRBV6-8 and TRBJ2-3; D is undetermined. This CDR3 region has 13 residues. Germline V lookup: CDR1 MNHGY, CDR2 SAAAGT. The V end lost 0 bases, the J end lost 2 bases, and 3 bases lay between the germline ends. The CDR3 DNA is TGTGCCAGCAGTTACTCGACCACAGATACGCAGTATTTT. Protein sequence: CASSYSTTDTQYF.

The CDR3 nucleotides are TGTGCCAGCAGTGTCTACCCTAGAGGGGGCGAAAAAGGCTACACCTTC. Protein product: CASSVYPRGGEKGYTF. This chain links TRBV25-1 with TRBJ1-2; 7 bases are a match to TRBD1. The length of the CDR3 is 16 residues. The V segment lost 4 bases and the J segment 8 bases; nucleotides outside the gene matches: 16. The germline V gene encodes CDR1 MGHDK and CDR2 SYGVNS.

This chain's CDR3 is CATSRERPGTSGRGATRLDTQYF. CDR3 bases: TGTGCCACCAGCAGAGAAAGACCCGGGACTAGCGGGAGGGGGGCTACTCGTTTAGATACGCAGTATTTT. The chain has TRBV15 and TRBJ2-3; 16 bases are a match to TRBD2. CDR3 length: 23 amino acids. V was pared by 0 bases and J by 5 bases, with 20 bases of the junction left unmatched. Germline V gene lookup returns CDR1 LNHNV and CDR2 YYDKDF (reference sequence).

This clone was counted only a few times. The V call is TRBV6-6, the J call TRBJ2-1, with D uncertain. Per the germline V gene, CDR1 is MNHNY and CDR2 is SVGAGI (reference sequence). The CDR3 consists of 15 residues. V shed 0 bases and J shed 4 bases, with 10 bases lying between them. Here the CDR3 DNA reads TGTGCCAGCAGTTACTCTCGTGAGGCTTACAATGAGCAGTTCTTC. Its protein is CASSYSREAYNEQFF.

V and J are TRBV7-9 and TRBJ2-5; TRBD1 matches at 11 bases. The junction had 6 bases not matched to a gene; V was cut back by 4 bases and J by 5 bases. The CDR3 has 15 residues. CDR1 and CDR2 from the germline V gene are SEHNR and FQNEAQ (reference sequence). In nucleotides, the CDR3 is TGTGCCAGCAGCTGGGGACAGGGGGAGAGGGAGACCCAGTACTTC. Encoded protein: CASSWGQGERETQYF. The variable domain in full, completed from reference TRBV7-9 and TRBJ2-5, reads DTGVSQNPRHKITKRGQNVTFRCDPISEHNRLYWYRQTLGQGPEFLTYFQNEAQLEKSRLLSDRFSAERPKGSFSTLEIQRTEQGDSAMYLCASSWGQGERETQYFGPGTRLLVL.

V and J are TRBV6-6 and TRBJ2-3, with a weak D call TRBD1 (5 bases). CDR1 and CDR2 (germline): MNHNY, SVGAGI (reference sequence). There are 15 residues in the CDR3. Trimming took 7 bases from V and 4 from J, leaving 18 bases between them. The DNA of the CDR3 is TGTGCCAGCACACGCACCCAAGGGGCGTCAGATACGCAGTATTTT. Its translation: CASTRTQGASDTQYF.

The chain joins TRBV5-8 to TRBJ2-7; tentatively, D is TRBD1 (6 bases). From germline, CDR1 is SGHTS and CDR2 YDEGEE. V lost 2 bases to trimming and J lost 2 bases, with 8 bases between them. The CDR3 runs 13 residues. The CDR3 region is CASSFGQTYEQYF. The CDR3 DNA reads TGTGCCAGCAGCTTTGGACAGACCTACGAGCAGTACTTC.

The chain is built from TRBV5-8 and TRBJ1-5; D unresolved. CDR3 length: 15 residues. In germline, CDR1 is SGHTS, CDR2 YDEGEE. V was shortened by 3 bases and J by 9 bases, with 19 bases between the two germline ends. The CDR3 sequence: CASSSLVVESGPQHF. The CDR3 DNA reads TGTGCCAGCAGCTCGTTGGTAGTCGAAAGCGGGCCCCAGCATTTT.

This clone was observed a handful of times. The V call is TRBV2, the J call TRBJ2-2, with D unclear. Germline loops: CDR1 SNHLY, CDR2 FYNNEI. The ends were cut back, 5 bases at V and 1 base at J, with 8 bases in the middle. The CDR3 length is 14 residues. The CDR3 reads CASSLYWNTGELFF. CDR3 nucleotides: TGTGCCAGCAGTCTCTACTGGAACACCGGGGAGCTGTTTTTT. The full variable domain, rest sourced from reference TRBV2 and TRBJ2-2, is EPEVTQTPSHQVTQMGQEVILRCVPISNHLYFYWYRQILGQKVEFLVSFYNNEISEKSEIFDDQFSVERPDGSNFTLKIRSTKLEDSAMYFCASSLYWNTGELFFGEGSRLTVL.

The chain recombines TRBV30 with TRBJ2-7, with 8 bases lining up with TRBD1. The V segment lost 5 bases and the J segment 3 bases; nucleotides outside the gene matches: 3. The CDR3 has 12 residues. Germline CDR1 and CDR2: GTSNPN and SVGIG (reference sequence). CDR3 loop: CAWGQGFYEQYF. In DNA form, the CDR3 reads TGTGCCTGGGGACAGGGCTTCTACGAGCAGTACTTC.

CDR3 in amino acids: CASRVNIGYIYGYTF. CDR3 in DNA: TGTGCCAGCAGAGTCAACATAGGGTATATCTATGGCTACACCTTC. J is TRBJ1-2 and V is TRBV7-2; no clear D. V was clipped by 6 bases and J by 4 bases, with 18 bases between them. Germline V gene data show CDR1 as SGHTA and CDR2 as FQGNSA. The CDR3 is 15 residues long.

This clone was seen only a few times. The chain couples TRBV6-4 to TRBJ2-1, with 8 bases fitting TRBD1. Germline values: CDR1 MRHNA, CDR2 SNTAGT. This CDR3 comprises 14 residues. The J segment lost 6 bases and the V segment lost 4 bases, leaving 5 bases of the junction unmatched. The CDR3 sequence: CASSAQGASNEQFF. The CDR3 DNA reads as TGTGCCAGCAGTGCTCAGGGGGCGAGCAATGAGCAGTTCTTC.

This chain connects TRBV19 to TRBJ2-1; 9 bases are a match to TRBD1. The J segment lost 9 bases and the V segment lost 0 bases, leaving 3 bases of the junction unmatched. There are 14 residues in the CDR3. Germline assignment: CDR1 LNHDA and CDR2 SQIVND (reference sequence). The CDR3 loop is CASSIDGTGLEQFF. CDR3 nucleotides: TGTGCCAGTAGTATAGATGGGACAGGGCTTGAGCAGTTCTTC.